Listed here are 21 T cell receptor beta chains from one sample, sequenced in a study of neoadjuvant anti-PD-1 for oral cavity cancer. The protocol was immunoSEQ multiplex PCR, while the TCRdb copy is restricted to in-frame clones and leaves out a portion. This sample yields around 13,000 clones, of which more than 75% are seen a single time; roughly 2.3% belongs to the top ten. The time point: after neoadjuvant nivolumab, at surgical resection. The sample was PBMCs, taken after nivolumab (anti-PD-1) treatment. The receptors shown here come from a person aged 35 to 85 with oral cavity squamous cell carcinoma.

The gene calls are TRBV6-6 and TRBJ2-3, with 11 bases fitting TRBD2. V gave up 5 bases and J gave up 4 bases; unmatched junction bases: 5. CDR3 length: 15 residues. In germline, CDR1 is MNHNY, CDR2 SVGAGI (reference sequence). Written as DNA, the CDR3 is TGTGCCAGCAGTGCCGGGACTAGCGGTTCAGATACGCAGTATTTT. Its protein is CASSAGTSGSDTQYF.

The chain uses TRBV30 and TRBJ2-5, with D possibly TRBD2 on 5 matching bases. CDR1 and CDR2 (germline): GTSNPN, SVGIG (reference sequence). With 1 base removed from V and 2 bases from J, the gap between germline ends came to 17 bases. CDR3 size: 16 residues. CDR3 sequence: CAWSEGSGPRQETQYF. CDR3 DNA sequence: TGTGCCTGGAGTGAAGGGAGCGGACCCCGGCAAGAGACCCAGTACTTC.

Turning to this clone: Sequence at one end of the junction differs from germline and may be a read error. The CDR3 DNA reads as TGCAGTGCCGCAACGCTCCGGGATCATGACTTT. Protein: CSAATLRDHDF. The genes are TRBV20-1 and TRBJ2-3; D is perhaps TRBD2 (5 bases). The CDR3 covers 11 residues. Germline values: CDR1 DFQATT, CDR2 SNEGSKA (reference sequence).

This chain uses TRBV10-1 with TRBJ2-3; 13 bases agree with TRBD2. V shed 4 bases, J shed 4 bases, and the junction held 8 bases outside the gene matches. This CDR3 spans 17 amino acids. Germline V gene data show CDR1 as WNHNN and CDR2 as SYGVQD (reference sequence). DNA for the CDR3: TGCGCCAGCAGTGTTGGGCTTGGACTAGCGGGAGCAGATACGCAGTATTTT. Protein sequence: CASSVGLGLAGADTQYF.

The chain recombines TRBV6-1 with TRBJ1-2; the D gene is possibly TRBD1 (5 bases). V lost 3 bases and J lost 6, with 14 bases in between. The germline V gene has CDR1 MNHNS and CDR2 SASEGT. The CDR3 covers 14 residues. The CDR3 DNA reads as TGTGCCAGCAGTGATTGGGTGGAGGGGAATGGCTACACCTTC. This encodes CASSDWVEGNGYTF.

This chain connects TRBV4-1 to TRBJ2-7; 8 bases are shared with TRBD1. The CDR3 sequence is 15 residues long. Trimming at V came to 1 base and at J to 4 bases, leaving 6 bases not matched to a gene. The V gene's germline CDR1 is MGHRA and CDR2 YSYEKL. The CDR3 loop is CASSQGSRGLYEQYF. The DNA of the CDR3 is TGCGCCAGCAGCCAAGGATCCAGGGGGCTTTACGAGCAGTACTTC.

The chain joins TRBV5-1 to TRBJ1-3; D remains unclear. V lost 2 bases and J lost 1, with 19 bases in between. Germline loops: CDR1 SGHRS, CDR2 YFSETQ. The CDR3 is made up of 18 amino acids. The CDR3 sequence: CASSLAPARVASGNTIYF. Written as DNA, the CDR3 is TGCGCCAGCAGCTTAGCCCCCGCGAGGGTAGCGTCTGGAAACACCATATATTTT.

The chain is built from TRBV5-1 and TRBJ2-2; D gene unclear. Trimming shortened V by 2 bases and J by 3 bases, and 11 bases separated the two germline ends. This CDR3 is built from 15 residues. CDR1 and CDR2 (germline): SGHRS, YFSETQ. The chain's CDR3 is CASSFPGRDTGELFF. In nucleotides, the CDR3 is TGCGCCAGCAGCTTCCCCGGACGGGACACCGGGGAGCTGTTTTTT.

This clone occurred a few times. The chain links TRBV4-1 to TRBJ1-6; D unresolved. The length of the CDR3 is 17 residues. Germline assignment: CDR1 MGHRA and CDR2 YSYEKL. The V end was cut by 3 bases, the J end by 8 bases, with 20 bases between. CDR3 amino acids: CASSQRLIMTRDSPLHF. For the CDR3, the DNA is TGCGCCAGCAGCCAGAGACTTATCATGACGAGGGATTCACCCCTCCACTTT.

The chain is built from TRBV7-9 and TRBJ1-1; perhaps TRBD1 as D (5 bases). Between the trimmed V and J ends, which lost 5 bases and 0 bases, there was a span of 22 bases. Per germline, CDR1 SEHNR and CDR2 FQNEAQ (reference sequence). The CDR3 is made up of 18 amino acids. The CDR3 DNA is TGTGCCAGCAGCCCACGGGGGTGGGGGAAGAACATGAACACTGAAGCTTTCTTT. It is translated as CASSPRGWGKNMNTEAFF.

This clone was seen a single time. CDR3 coding DNA: TGTGCCAGCAGCTTCGAAGGAGCTCGAAACGCGCAGTATTTT. As protein: CASSFEGARNAQYF. The chain carries TRBV7-9 and TRBJ2-3, with D unresolved. Trimming stripped 3 bases from V and 10 bases from J, with 17 bases between. Germline-derived CDR1 and CDR2 are SEHNR and FQNEAQ (reference sequence). The CDR3 is made up of 14 amino acids. Full variable domain (outside the CDR3, taken from reference TRBV7-9 and TRBJ2-3): DTGVSQNPRHKITKRGQNVTFRCDPISEHNRLYWYRQTLGQGPEFLTYFQNEAQLEKSRLLSDRFSAERPKGSFSTLEIQRTEQGDSAMYLCASSFEGARNAQYFGPGTRLTVL.

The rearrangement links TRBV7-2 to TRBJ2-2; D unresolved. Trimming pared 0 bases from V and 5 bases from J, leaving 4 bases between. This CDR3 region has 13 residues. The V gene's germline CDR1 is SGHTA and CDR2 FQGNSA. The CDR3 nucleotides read TGTGCCAGCAGCTTAGCGGGGACCGGGGAGCTGTTTTTT. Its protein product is CASSLAGTGELFF.

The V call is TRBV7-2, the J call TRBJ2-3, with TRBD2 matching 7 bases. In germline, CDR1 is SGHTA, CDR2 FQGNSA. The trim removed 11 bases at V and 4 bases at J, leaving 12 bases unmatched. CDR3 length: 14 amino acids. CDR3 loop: CAGENFGGADTQYF. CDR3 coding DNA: TGTGCCGGAGAGAACTTTGGGGGGGCAGATACGCAGTATTTT.

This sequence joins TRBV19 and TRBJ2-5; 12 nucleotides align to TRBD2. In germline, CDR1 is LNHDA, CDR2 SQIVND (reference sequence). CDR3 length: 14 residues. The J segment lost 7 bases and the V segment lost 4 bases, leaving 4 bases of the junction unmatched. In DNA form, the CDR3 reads TGTGCCAGTAGTACCGGACTAGCGGGAAGGACCCAGTACTTC. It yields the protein CASSTGLAGRTQYF.

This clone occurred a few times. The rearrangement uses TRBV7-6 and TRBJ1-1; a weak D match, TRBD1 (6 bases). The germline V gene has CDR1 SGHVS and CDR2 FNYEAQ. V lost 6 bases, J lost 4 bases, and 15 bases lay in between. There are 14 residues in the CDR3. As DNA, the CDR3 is TGTGCCAGCAGAGATTCCTACAGGGCCACTGAAGCTTTCTTT. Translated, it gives CASRDSYRATEAFF.

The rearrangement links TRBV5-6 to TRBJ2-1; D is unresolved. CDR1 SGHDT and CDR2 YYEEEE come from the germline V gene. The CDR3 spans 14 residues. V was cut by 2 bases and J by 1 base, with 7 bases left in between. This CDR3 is CASSFRHSYNEQFF. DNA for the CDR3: TGTGCCAGCAGCTTCCGACATTCCTACAATGAGCAGTTCTTC.

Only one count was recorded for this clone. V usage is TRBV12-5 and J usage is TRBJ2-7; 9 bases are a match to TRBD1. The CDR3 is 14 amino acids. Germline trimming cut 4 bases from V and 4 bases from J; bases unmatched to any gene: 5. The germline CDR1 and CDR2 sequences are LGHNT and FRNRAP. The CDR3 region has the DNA TGTGCTAGTGGTTCTGGACAGGGGTTTTACGAGCAGTACTTC. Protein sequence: CASGSGQGFYEQYF.

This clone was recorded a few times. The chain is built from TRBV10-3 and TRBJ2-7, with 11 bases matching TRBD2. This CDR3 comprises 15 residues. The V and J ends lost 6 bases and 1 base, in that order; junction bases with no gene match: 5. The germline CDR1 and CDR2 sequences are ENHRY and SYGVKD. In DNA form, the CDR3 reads TGTGCCATCAGAGGGACTAGCGGACGATCCTACGAGCAGTACTTC. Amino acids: CAIRGTSGRSYEQYF.

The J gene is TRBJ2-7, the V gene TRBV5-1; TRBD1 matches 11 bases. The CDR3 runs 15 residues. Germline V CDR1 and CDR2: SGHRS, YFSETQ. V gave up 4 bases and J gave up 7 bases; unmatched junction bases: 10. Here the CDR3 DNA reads TGCGCCAGCAGCGCGCCGGGGACAGGGGGATTAGAGCAGTACTTC. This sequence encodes CASSAPGTGGLEQYF. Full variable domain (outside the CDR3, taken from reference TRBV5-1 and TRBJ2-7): KAGVTQTPRYLIKTRGQQVTLSCSPISGHRSVSWYQQTPGQGLQFLFEYFSETQRNKGNFPGRFSGRQFSNSRSEMNVSTLELGDSALYLCASSAPGTGGLEQYFGPGTRLTVT.

CDR3 coding DNA: TGTGCCAGCAGAACTGACAGGGGAATAGCCAAAAACATTCAGTACTTC. It codes for CASRTDRGIAKNIQYF. The V and J genes are TRBV11-2 and TRBJ2-4, with TRBD1 matching 8 bases. The CDR3 has 16 amino acids. V was pared by 6 bases and J by 0 bases, with 7 bases of the junction left unmatched. Germline V gene sequence: CDR1 SGHAT, CDR2 FQNNGV.

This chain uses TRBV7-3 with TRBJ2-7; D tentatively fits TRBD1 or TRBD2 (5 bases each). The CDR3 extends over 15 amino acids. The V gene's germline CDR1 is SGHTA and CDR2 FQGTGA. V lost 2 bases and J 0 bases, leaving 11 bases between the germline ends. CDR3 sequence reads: CASSLWGTPSYEQYF. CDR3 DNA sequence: TGTGCCAGCAGCTTATGGGGGACCCCCTCCTACGAGCAGTACTTC.